The rows below give T cell receptor beta chains drawn from one sample of a study of OX40 agonist ivuxolimab in advanced cancers. Sequencing used immunoSEQ multiplex PCR; TCRdb keeps in-frame clones, though not all of them. Here the sample spans tens of thousands of clones, approximately 79% being singletons. The specimen comprised CD4+ or CD8+ T cells sorted from blood, sampled in a trial of the OX40 agonist ivuxolimab. Receptors were obtained from an adult with an advanced solid tumor such as melanoma, head and neck, liver or kidney cancer. CDR3s include the opening cysteine and the closing phenylalanine or tryptophan. D genes are given only for firm matches. A clone size is listed for some rows: how often the clone was seen (once, few, many), or a class if it is expanded.

j_gene	d_gene	abundance	v_gene	CDR3aa	CDR3nt
TRBJ2-3	TRBD2	-	TRBV19	CASSATGTSGRSTDTQYF	TGTGCCAGTAGTGCAACCGGGACTAGCGGGAGGAGCACAGATACGCAGTATTTT
TRBJ1-1	-	few	TRBV30	CAHSRVNTEAFF	TGTGCCCACAGTCGGGTAAACACTGAAGCTTTCTTT
TRBJ2-7	-	-	TRBV5-1	CASRFDRSSYEQYF	TGTGCCAGCAGATTTGACCGGAGCTCCTACGAGCAGTACTTC
TRBJ2-3	-	-	TRBV29-1	CSVEVIFSSRGDTQYF	TGCAGCGTTGAAGTAATTTTCAGTTCAAGGGGGGATACGCAGTATTTT
TRBJ2-7	TRBD1	medium-sized	TRBV7-8	CASSTPGQGTYEQYF	TGTGCCAGCAGTACCCCGGGACAGGGGACCTACGAGCAGTACTTC
TRBJ1-1	-	-	TRBV6-5	CASSRGPNTEAFF	TGTGCCAGCAGCCGGGGGCCGAACACTGAAGCTTTCTTT
TRBJ2-3	-	-	TRBV10-3	CAIKDGFTDTQYF	TGTGCCATCAAGGACGGGTTCACAGATACGCAGTATTTT
TRBJ2-7	-	-	TRBV7-2	CASSTGLSSYEQYF	TGTGCCAGCAGCACCGGACTCAGCTCCTACGAGCAGTACTTC
TRBJ2-1	-	few	TRBV4-3	CASSQGRGFLLGNEQFF	TGCGCCAGCAGCCAAGGTCGGGGGTTCCTACTAGGAAATGAGCAGTTCTTC
TRBJ2-3	-	-	TRBV4-2	CASSQELTGRSTDTQYF	TGTGCCAGCAGCCAAGAACTAACAGGGAGAAGCACAGATACGCAGTATTTT
TRBJ2-7	-	-	TRBV7-3	CASSLLERGEQYF	TGTGCCAGCAGCTTACTAGAACGAGGCGAGCAGTACTTC
TRBJ1-1	-	-	TRBV9	CASSVGGGFTEAFF	TGTGCCAGCAGCGTAGGGGGAGGTTTCACTGAAGCTTTCTTT
TRBJ1-2	-	-	TRBV9	CASSVVLAGGLEGYTF	TGTGCCAGCAGCGTAGTTTTAGCAGGAGGTCTGGAAGGCTACACCTTC
TRBJ2-5	TRBD2	-	TRBV7-6	CASSFLLAGVETQYF	TGTGCCAGCAGCTTTTTGCTAGCGGGAGTAGAGACCCAGTACTTC
TRBJ2-5	TRBD1	-	TRBV4-1	CASSQPTGGSVKETQYF	TGCGCCAGCAGCCAGCCAACAGGGGGGTCGGTCAAGGAGACCCAGTACTTC
TRBJ2-3	TRBD2	-	TRBV2	CASSASGGAVDTQYF	TGTGCCAGCAGCGCTAGCGGGGGGGCAGTAGATACGCAGTATTTT
TRBJ2-2	TRBD2	-	TRBV27	CASSSPRTSTNLKNTGELFF	TGTGCCAGCAGTTCCCCCCGGACTAGCACAAACCTCAAGAACACCGGGGAGCTGTTTTTT
TRBJ2-1	-	-	TRBV9	CASSGAYRLEQFF	TGTGCCAGCAGTGGGGCTTACCGATTGGAGCAGTTCTTC
TRBJ2-3	-	-	TRBV9	CASSPRTDTQYF	TGTGCCAGCAGCCCCCGCACAGATACGCAGTATTTT
TRBJ2-3	-	-	TRBV6-6	CASRRGTETSTDTQYF	TGTGCCAGCAGGCGCGGGACTGAGACTAGCACAGATACGCAGTATTTT
TRBJ1-4	TRBD1	-	TRBV5-1	CASSTGQGVDNEKLFF	TGCGCCAGCAGCACGGGACAGGGGGTTGATAATGAAAAACTGTTTTTT
TRBJ1-4	-	-	TRBV10-3	CAISDSDLGGEKLFF	TGTGCCATCAGTGACTCCGATCTGGGGGGTGAAAAACTGTTTTTT
TRBJ1-2	-	-	TRBV19	CAAEGLNYGYTF	TGTGCCGCCGAAGGTCTCAACTATGGCTACACCTTC
TRBJ1-1	TRBD1	-	TRBV6-5	CASSGTGGEDTEAFF	TGTGCCAGCAGTGGGACAGGGGGCGAAGACACTGAAGCTTTCTTT
TRBJ2-7	-	-	TRBV6-6	CASSYRQGGYEQYF	TGTGCCAGCAGTTACCGACAGGGAGGCTACGAGCAGTACTTC